Below, 22 T cell receptor beta chains from the same sample are listed, as sequenced in a study of cytomegalovirus exposure and HLA in healthy donors. This PCR relied on a set of 60 Vbeta primers and 13 Jbeta primers. Data came from immunoSEQ multiplex PCR; TCRdb stores just in-frame clones and leaves some out. The sample carries 130,000 or so clones, roughly 88% recorded once. The sequenced sample was PBMCs. Receptor source: a woman aged 40 to 50 in good health and CMV-seronegative.

The CDR3 nucleotides are TGTGCCAGCAGCTCCCAGGGTCGCCCGGGCACCTTC. Translated: CASSSQGRPGTF. The J gene is TRBJ1-2, the V gene TRBV21-1; TRBD1 reflects the table's D call only, with no check against the DNA. TRBV21-1 corresponds to a pseudogene. This CDR3 has 12 residues.

The V call is TRBV7-8, the J call TRBJ2-3; D is unresolved. Germline V gene sequence: CDR1 SGHVS, CDR2 FQNEAQ. This CDR3 has 12 residues. The V and J ends lost 5 bases and 6 bases respectively, with 9 bases between them. CDR3 sequence: CASSPYTDTQYF. The DNA for the CDR3 is TGTGCCAGCAGCCCCTATACGGATACGCAGTATTTT.

The chain combines TRBV5-1 with TRBJ2-1; weak D call: TRBD2 (7 bases). Germline loops: CDR1 SGHRS, CDR2 YFSETQ. The V gene lost 1 base and the J gene lost 6 bases, with 14 bases spanning the gap. CDR3 length: 15 residues. CDR3 sequence (DNA): TGCGCCAGCAGCTTGCGGGGGCGCGGGGGCAATGAGCAGTTCTTC. It codes for CASSLRGRGGNEQFF.

The rearrangement joins TRBV7-9 to TRBJ2-6; D is possibly TRBD2 (5 bases). Germline-derived CDR1 and CDR2 are SEHNR and FQNEAQ (reference sequence). V gave up 5 bases and J gave up 0 bases, with 14 bases separating them. There are 17 residues in the CDR3. The CDR3: CASSIQYTSSGANVLTF. CDR3 DNA: TGTGCCAGCAGCATACAATATACTAGCTCTGGGGCCAACGTCCTGACTTTC.

The chain links TRBV5-7 to TRBJ1-1, with TRBD1 matching 7 bases. TRBV5-7 is an open reading frame, and its role is uncertain. This CDR3 is 16 amino acids long. V shed 0 bases, J shed 1 base, and the junction held 6 bases outside the gene matches. Here the CDR3 reads CASSLEVGGQNTEAFF. The CDR3 DNA follows: TGTGCCAGCAGCTTGGAGGTAGGGGGCCAGAACACTGAAGCTTTCTTT.

This clone was detected only once. V is TRBV5-6 and J is TRBJ1-4; D ambiguous. The length of the CDR3 is 15 residues. CDR1 is SGHDT and CDR2 is YYEEEE in the germline V gene. Trimming stripped 2 bases from V and 5 bases from J, with 13 bases between. The CDR3, as DNA: TGTGCCAGCAGCTTCAGGCAAGCCATCAATGAAAAACTGTTTTTT. Its translation: CASSFRQAINEKLFF. Complete variable domain (other parts from reference TRBV5-6 and TRBJ1-4): DAGVTQSPTHLIKTRGQQVTLRCSPKSGHDTVSWYQQALGQGPQFIFQYYEEEERQRGNFPDRFSGHQFPNYSSELNVNALLLGDSALYLCASSFRQAINEKLFFGSGTQLSVL.

The chain employs TRBV7-9 and TRBJ1-1, with a tentative D call TRBD1 (6 bases). The CDR3 sequence is 15 residues long. Germline CDR1 SEHNR, CDR2 FQNEAQ (reference sequence). Trimming cost V 4 bases and J 4 bases, with 16 bases left between them. CDR3 in DNA: TGTGCCAGCAGCTCCATGAACAGGGAACGCACTGAAGCTTTCTTT. It is translated as CASSSMNRERTEAFF. The full variable domain, completed using reference TRBV7-9 and TRBJ1-1, is DTGVSQNPRHKITKRGQNVTFRCDPISEHNRLYWYRQTLGQGPEFLTYFQNEAQLEKSRLLSDRFSAERPKGSFSTLEIQRTEQGDSAMYLCASSSMNRERTEAFFGQGTRLTVV.

This clone was seen only once. The chain combines TRBV10-3 with TRBJ1-6; 7 bases are shared with TRBD1. V was pared by 5 bases and J by 9 bases, with 7 bases of the junction left unmatched. The CDR3 is 14 amino acids. Germline V gene sequence: CDR1 ENHRY, CDR2 SYGVKD. This chain's CDR3 is CAISQQGRPSPLHF. For the CDR3, the DNA is TGTGCCATCAGTCAACAGGGGCGACCTTCACCCCTCCACTTT.

The genes are TRBV28 and TRBJ1-5; D not resolved. The germline V and J ends were trimmed by 5 bases and 2 bases, with 13 bases remaining between them. CDR1 and CDR2 (germline): MDHEN, SYDVKM. This CDR3 is 15 amino acids long. CDR3 nucleotides: TGTGCCAGCAGTGTTAATTCGCAGGGCAATCAGCCCCAGCATTTT. Amino acids: CASSVNSQGNQPQHF.

This clone was seen once. The rearrangement uses TRBV5-5 and TRBJ1-4, with D tentatively TRBD1 (6 bases). The V gene's germline CDR1 is SGHKS and CDR2 YYEKEE (reference sequence). CDR3 length equals 15 residues. V lost 2 bases and J 2 bases, leaving 10 bases between the germline ends. Here the CDR3 DNA reads TGTGCCAGCAGCTTACGAGGGGGTACTAATGAAAAACTGTTTTTT. Amino acid sequence: CASSLRGGTNEKLFF.

The chain employs TRBV12-2 and TRBJ1-4; the table's D call, TRBD1, was not checked against the DNA. TRBV12-2 constitutes a pseudogene. The CDR3 has 13 residues. DNA of the CDR3: TGTGCGAGCTTGGGCAGGGTCCATGAAAAACTGTTTTTT. This gives the protein CASLGRVHEKLFF.

This clone was recorded once. At one end, the junction sequence differs from germline, possibly due to a read error. The J gene is TRBJ2-7, the V gene TRBV7-9, with TRBD1 matching 7 bases. The CDR3 sequence is 13 residues long. Germline V gives CDR1 SEHNR, CDR2 FQNEAQ (reference sequence). CDR3 sequence (DNA): TGTTCCAGCAGCTTAGGGACAGTCTACGAGCAGTACTTC. This translates into CSSSLGTVYEQYF.

J is TRBJ2-7 and V is TRBV11-2; D unclear. The germline V gene encodes CDR1 SGHAT and CDR2 FQNNGV. The CDR3 contains 17 residues. Trimming left V 1 base short and J 2 bases short, with 18 bases between. The CDR3 loop is CASSLGFLGRRTYEQYF. The CDR3 DNA is TGTGCCAGCAGCTTAGGGTTCCTCGGAAGGCGGACCTACGAGCAGTACTTC.

This clone showed up just once. The V and J genes are TRBV6-1 and TRBJ2-3; the match to TRBD2 covers 11 bases. CDR1 is MNHNS, CDR2 SASEGT, per germline. With V trimmed by 8 bases and J by 5 bases, 9 bases remained unmatched. CDR3 size: 15 residues. The CDR3, as DNA: TGTGCCAGCCGCCCGACTAGCGGGAAGCTAGATACGCAGTATTTT. Translated: CASRPTSGKLDTQYF.

This clone was picked up one time. The V gene is TRBV7-9, the J gene TRBJ2-5; the match to TRBD1 covers 8 bases. Germline lookup yields CDR1 SEHNR and CDR2 FQNEAQ (reference sequence). CDR3 size: 13 residues. V lost 5 bases and J lost 5; bases outside the gene matches: 4. The DNA for the CDR3 is TGTGCCAGCAGCCCCAGGGGGCAGGAGACCCAGTACTTC. This encodes CASSPRGQETQYF.

The chain uses TRBV5-4 and TRBJ2-3; 9 positions agree with TRBD2. Germline V lookup: CDR1 SGHNT, CDR2 YYREEE (reference sequence). The CDR3 runs to 15 residues. The J segment lost 2 bases and the V segment lost 5 bases, leaving 6 bases of the junction unmatched. CDR3: CASSSTSGYTDTQYF. The CDR3 DNA reads TGTGCCAGCAGTTCGACTAGCGGATACACAGATACGCAGTATTTT.

V gene TRBV5-1 combines with J gene TRBJ2-3, with unresolved D. Trimming removed 5 bases at V and 1 base at J, with 11 bases between. This CDR3 region has 14 residues. Germline CDR1 reads SGHRS; CDR2 reads YFSETQ. DNA of the CDR3: TGCGCCAGCAGAGAAATACCGGGCACAGATACGCAGTATTTT. Residues: CASREIPGTDTQYF.

A few counts support this clone. This chain joins TRBV6-5 and TRBJ2-5; a weak D match, TRBD2 (5 bases). CDR3 length: 13 amino acids. V lost 6 bases and J lost 3, with 11 bases in between. Germline V lookup: CDR1 MNHEY, CDR2 SVGAGI. CDR3 sequence reads: CASRGDGKETQYF. The CDR3 DNA follows: TGTGCCAGCAGGGGAGATGGGAAAGAGACCCAGTACTTC.

The chain carries TRBV6-1 and TRBJ2-2; 13 bases are a match to TRBD2. CDR1 and CDR2 from the germline V gene are MNHNS and SASEGT. V dropped 3 bases and J dropped 8; count of bases not matched to a gene: 3. The CDR3 has 15 residues. CDR3 DNA sequence: TGTGCCAGCAGTGAGGGACTAGCGGGAACGGGGGAGCTGTTTTTT. It is translated as CASSEGLAGTGELFF.

CDR3 bases: TGTGCCAGCAGCTTGTTAGCGGGAGGACCCCCCTACGAGCAGTACTTC. The encoded protein is CASSLLAGGPPYEQYF. This chain joins TRBV7-6 and TRBJ2-7; 10 positions match TRBD2. The CDR3 runs to 16 residues. Germline trimming cut 3 bases from V and 2 bases from J; bases unmatched to any gene: 7. From germline, CDR1 is SGHVS and CDR2 FNYEAQ. The whole variable domain, filled in from reference TRBV7-6 and TRBJ2-7, reads GAGVSQSPRYKVTKRGQDVALRCDPISGHVSLYWYRQALGQGPEFLTYFNYEAQQDKSGLPNDRFSAERPEGSISTLTIQRTEQRDSAMYRCASSLLAGGPPYEQYFGPGTRLTVT.

V is TRBV7-9 and J is TRBJ2-3; no reliable D call. The CDR3 runs 13 residues. V lost 4 bases to trimming and J lost 6 bases, with 11 bases between them. Germline V lookup: CDR1 SEHNR, CDR2 FQNEAQ (reference sequence). The chain's CDR3 is CASSSQARDTQYF. In DNA form, the CDR3 reads TGTGCCAGCAGCTCGCAGGCTCGGGATACGCAGTATTTT.

The CDR3 here is CASSFSRGAGELFF. CDR3 in DNA: TGCGCCAGCAGCTTTTCCAGGGGCGCAGGGGAGCTGTTTTTT. The V and J genes are TRBV5-1 and TRBJ2-2; weak D call: TRBD1 (6 bases). V lost 2 bases, J lost 8 bases, and 13 bases lay in between. This CDR3 is 14 amino acids long. From germline, CDR1 is SGHRS and CDR2 YFSETQ.